The rows below give T cell receptor beta chains drawn from one sample of a study of T-cell memory formation after mild COVID-19. One entry per CDR3 protein, called by TCRdb with MiXCR from the 5' RACE reads. The table has around 220,000 distinct CDR3 sequences, about 17% seen once. Sequences were obtained from PBMCs or a T cell subset sorted from them (not recorded which). The receptors were gathered from a man in his late teens or twenties who had mild COVID-19 (a few samples of this study predate the infection). Cell type and time point are not known. Both conserved end residues are part of each CDR3. The D gene is left open where the match is weak. Clone size is stated in some rows and not others, as once, few, many or a class when expanded.

>TRBJ1-2|few|TRBV7-2|NA
CASSPSGVREGGYTF
TGTGCCAGCAGCCCTAGTGGGGTCAGGGAGGGTGGCTACACCTTC
>TRBJ1-2|few|TRBV18|NA
CASSPDTGNYGYTF
TGTGCCAGCTCACCAGACACAGGGAACTATGGCTACACCTTC
>TRBJ1-1|NA|TRBV5-1|NA
CASSSQGGETEAFF
TGCGCCAGCAGCTCCCAAGGGGGGGAAACTGAAGCTTTCTTT
>TRBJ1-5|NA|TRBV6-6|TRBD1
CASSYSGTGGSNQPQHF
TGTGCCAGCAGTTACTCCGGGACAGGGGGGAGCAATCAGCCCCAGCATTTT
>TRBJ1-5|few|TRBV7-2|NA
CASSLGGASQPQHF
TGTGCCAGCAGCTTAGGAGGCGCCAGTCAGCCCCAGCATTTT
>TRBJ2-6|NA|TRBV20-1|NA
CSATGLPGANVLTF
TGCAGTGCCACAGGGTTGCCTGGGGCCAACGTCCTGACTTTC
>TRBJ1-2|NA|TRBV19|TRBD1
CASKWDRGSEGYTF
TGTGCCAGTAAATGGGACAGGGGATCGGAAGGCTACACCTTC
>TRBJ2-3|few|TRBV5-1|NA
CASSLSQGGDTQYF
TGCGCCAGCAGCTTGAGTCAGGGCGGGGATACGCAGTATTTT
>TRBJ2-3|NA|TRBV20-1|NA
CSGGWGDRTDTQYF
TGCAGCGGTGGTTGGGGGGACCGCACAGATACGCAGTATTTT
>TRBJ2-5|few|TRBV11-3|NA
CASSLKGGGLQETQYF
TGTGCCAGCAGCTTAAAAGGCGGGGGCCTCCAAGAGACCCAGTACTTC
>TRBJ2-5|NA|TRBV25-1|TRBD1
CARIRGRCETQYF
TGTGCCAGGATCAGGGGGAGATGCGAGACCCAGTACTTC
>TRBJ1-2|NA|TRBV7-9|TRBD1
CASSPGQGNLPNYGYTF
TGTGCCAGCAGCCCGGGACAGGGGAACCTCCCTAACTATGGCTACACCTTC
>TRBJ1-2|NA|TRBV5-4|TRBD1
CASSFPSRTGRDGYTF
TGTGCCAGCAGCTTCCCTTCCCGGACAGGGAGAGATGGCTACACCTTC
>TRBJ2-3|NA|TRBV5-1|NA
CASSFGGDSTDTQYF
TGCGCCAGCAGCTTTGGCGGGGATAGCACAGATACGCAGTATTTT
>TRBJ2-7|NA|TRBV7-8|NA
CASSLTGHFYEQYF
TGTGCCAGCAGCCTAACGGGACACTTCTACGAGCAGTACTTC
>TRBJ2-2|many|TRBV6-5|NA
CASSYSPRGADTGELFF
TGTGCCAGCAGTTACTCCCCCAGGGGTGCGGACACCGGGGAGCTGTTTTTT
>TRBJ2-3|few|TRBV20-1|NA
CSGELAGADTQYF
TGCAGTGGGGAGTTGGCGGGGGCGGATACGCAGTATTTT
>TRBJ2-7|NA|TRBV5-1|TRBD2
CASSLPRLAGVNEQYF
TGCGCCAGCAGCCTTCCACGACTAGCGGGGGTGAACGAGCAGTACTTC
>TRBJ2-5|NA|TRBV9|NA
CASSIGSEETQYF
TGTGCCAGCAGTATCGGCAGCGAAGAGACCCAGTACTTC
>TRBJ2-1|NA|TRBV12-3/TRBV12-4|NA
CASSTRSYNEQFF
TGTGCCAGCAGTACCCGTTCTTACAATGAGCAGTTCTTC
>TRBJ2-1|few|TRBV3-1|NA
CASSQVGRYNEQFF
TGTGCCAGCAGCCAAGTCGGGCGGTACAATGAGCAGTTCTTC
>TRBJ2-4|NA|TRBV7-2|NA
CASSPRPEGIQYF
TGTGCCAGCAGCCCTCGGCCTGAGGGCATTCAGTACTTC
>TRBJ2-3|NA|TRBV4-1|NA
CASSQQARGFSTDTQYF
TGCGCCAGCAGCCAACAAGCGAGGGGATTTAGCACAGATACGCAGTATTTT
>TRBJ2-4|NA|TRBV19|NA
CASSITNIQYF
TGTGCCAGTAGTATAACGAACATTCAGTACTTC
>TRBJ2-2|NA|TRBV7-2|NA
CASSFGPGAGELFF
TGTGCCAGCAGCTTTGGTCCCGGGGCCGGGGAGCTGTTTTTT
>TRBJ2-2|few|TRBV12-3/TRBV12-4|NA
CASTLWTNTGELFF
TGTGCCAGCACCCTTTGGACAAACACCGGGGAGCTGTTTTTT
>TRBJ1-6|NA|TRBV7-9|NA
CASSARGGYNSPLHF
TGTGCCAGCAGCGCGAGGGGGGGGTATAATTCACCCCTCCACTTT
>TRBJ2-7|few|TRBV4-3|NA
CASSQGIDSYEQYF
TGCGCCAGCAGCCAAGGCATTGATTCCTACGAGCAGTACTTC
>TRBJ1-1|few|TRBV18|NA
CASSPRILGLNTEAFF
TGTGCCAGCTCACCACGCATTCTGGGGTTAAACACTGAAGCTTTCTTT
>TRBJ1-2|NA|TRBV7-2|NA
CASRRGVKGGYTF
TGTGCCAGCCGAAGGGGAGTGAAGGGGGGCTACACCTTC
>TRBJ1-2|few|TRBV3-1|NA
CASSPGRGASGYTF
TGTGCCAGCAGCCCAGGTAGGGGCGCGAGTGGCTACACCTTC
>TRBJ2-7|few|TRBV14|NA
CASSRQLSYEQYF
TGTGCCAGCAGTCGACAGCTATCCTACGAGCAGTACTTC
>TRBJ2-3|NA|TRBV20-1|TRBD1
CSARDSRTDTQYF
TGCAGTGCCCGGGACAGCCGCACAGATACGCAGTATTTT
>TRBJ1-1|many|TRBV7-2|NA
CASTQPGLYTEAFF
TGTGCCAGCACCCAACCAGGTTTATACACTGAAGCTTTCTTT
>TRBJ2-1|few|TRBV5-1|NA
CASSLLSEQFF
TGCGCCAGCAGTCTGTTATCCGAGCAGTTCTTC
>TRBJ2-1|many|TRBV5-1|NA
CASSLIPWNEQFF
TGCGCCAGCAGCTTGATTCCTTGGAATGAGCAGTTCTTC
>TRBJ1-1|NA|TRBV20-1|NA
CSAFRPGGTEAFF
TGCAGTGCTTTCCGACCGGGGGGCACTGAAGCTTTCTTT
>TRBJ2-3|NA|TRBV4-1|NA
CATARTLEDTQYF
TGCGCCACCGCCCGAACTCTTGAGGATACGCAGTATTTT
>TRBJ2-7|few|TRBV20-1|TRBD2
CSASRGGASGYEQYF
TGCAGTGCTAGCCGGGGGGGGGCCTCTGGGTACGAGCAGTACTTC
>TRBJ2-3|few|TRBV5-1|TRBD2
CASSSGTSGGHTDTQYF
TGCGCCAGCAGCTCCGGGACTAGCGGGGGGCACACAGATACGCAGTATTTT
>TRBJ2-7|NA|TRBV10-3|NA
CAISGEAGSSYEQYF
TGTGCCATCAGTGGGGAGGCTGGGTCTTCCTACGAGCAGTACTTC
>TRBJ2-5|few|TRBV28|TRBD2
CASSFDWTSGGGETQYF
TGTGCCAGCAGTTTTGATTGGACTAGCGGCGGGGGAGAGACCCAGTACTTC
>TRBJ2-6|NA|TRBV14|NA
CASSQGVLGLGANVLTF
TGTGCCAGCAGCCAAGGTGTGTTGGGGCTCGGGGCCAACGTCCTGACTTTC
>TRBJ2-5|NA|TRBV29-1|TRBD2
CSVAKRGYYQETQYF
TGCAGCGTCGCTAAGCGGGGCTACTACCAAGAGACCCAGTACTTC
>TRBJ1-1|few|TRBV20-1|NA
CSARDPGANTEAFF
TGCAGTGCTAGAGATCCAGGGGCGAACACTGAAGCTTTCTTT
>TRBJ1-1|NA|TRBV6-2/TRBV6-3|TRBD1
CASKGTGGGTEAFF
TGTGCCAGCAAGGGGACAGGGGGCGGAACTGAAGCTTTCTTT
>TRBJ1-2|few|TRBV2|NA
CATSQEQGIYDGYTF
TGTGCCACCAGCCAGGAGCAGGGAATTTACGATGGCTACACCTTC
>TRBJ2-1|few|TRBV11-3|TRBD1
CASSSGTGFYNEQFF
TGTGCCAGCAGCTCCGGGACAGGGTTCTACAATGAGCAGTTCTTC
>TRBJ2-3|NA|TRBV5-1|TRBD1
CASSSRTGTTDTQYF
TGCGCCAGCAGCTCCCGGACAGGGACCACAGATACGCAGTATTTT
>TRBJ1-4|NA|TRBV27|NA
CASSLLADRARGEKLFF
TGTGCCAGCAGTTTATTGGCGGACCGGGCCAGGGGTGAAAAACTGTTTTTT
>TRBJ1-2|NA|TRBV6-5|TRBD1
CASRAPGQGASGYTF
TGTGCCAGCAGAGCCCCGGGACAGGGGGCGTCCGGCTACACCTTC
>TRBJ2-5|NA|TRBV18|NA
CASSPAGAQETQYF
TGTGCCAGCTCACCAGCGGGGGCCCAAGAGACCCAGTACTTC
>TRBJ2-7|few|TRBV12-3/TRBV12-4|NA
CASIRAGTYEQYF
TGTGCCAGCATCCGGGCAGGTACCTACGAGCAGTACTTC
>TRBJ2-3|NA|TRBV5-4|TRBD2
CASSVGTSGGLDTQYF
TGTGCCAGCAGCGTGGGGACTAGCGGGGGCCTGGATACGCAGTATTTT
>TRBJ1-4|NA|TRBV7-2|TRBD1
CASSFQGDHEKLFF
TGTGCCAGCAGCTTTCAGGGGGATCATGAAAAACTGTTTTTT
>TRBJ1-2|NA|TRBV7-9|NA
CASSLAGRFYGYTF
TGTGCCAGCAGCTTAGCTGGGAGGTTCTATGGCTACACCTTC
>TRBJ2-7|few|TRBV5-1|TRBD2
CASNPRGGDHEQYF
TGCGCCAGCAACCCTCGGGGGGGGGACCACGAGCAGTACTTC
>TRBJ1-5|NA|TRBV29-1|NA
CSVGTEGSNQPQHF
TGCAGCGTCGGCACAGAGGGGAGCAATCAGCCCCAGCATTTT
>TRBJ2-5|few|TRBV28|NA
CASSFGEPSFQETQYF
TGTGCCAGCAGTTTCGGGGAGCCCTCCTTCCAAGAGACCCAGTACTTC
>TRBJ2-1|many|TRBV7-9|TRBD2
CASSPSGGAGEQFF
TGTGCCAGCAGCCCTAGCGGGGGGGCGGGTGAGCAGTTCTTC